These 7 T cell receptor beta chains originate from one sample sequenced in a study of blood T cell repertoires in COVID-19. Measured with immunoSEQ multiplex PCR; TCRdb has only the in-frame clones, and not every one. The sample records approximately 440,000 clones, less than 95% being singletons. Sequencing was done on a sample of PBMCs or T cells enriched from blood (not recorded which). The receptor set was obtained from a man between 18 and 35 years old who had recovered from COVID-19.

The rearrangement uses TRBV5-1 and TRBJ2-5; TRBD2 is a possible D gene (5 bases). V lost 0 bases, J lost 0 bases, and 12 bases lay in between. Germline V lookup: CDR1 SGHRS, CDR2 YFSETQ. The CDR3 contains 16 residues. The CDR3 DNA reads as TGCGCCAGCAGCTTGGGTTGGGAGAGTAACCAAGAGACCCAGTACTTC. Its translation: CASSLGWESNQETQYF.

The chain couples TRBV2 to TRBJ2-7, with a weak D call TRBD2 (6 bases). CDR3 length: 15 amino acids. In germline, CDR1 is SNHLY, CDR2 FYNNEI. Trimming stripped 7 bases from V and 0 bases from J, with 16 bases between. The CDR3 DNA is TGTGCCAGCAATCGCGGAGGGACCCTCTCCTACGAGCAGTACTTC. As protein: CASNRGGTLSYEQYF.

V and J are TRBV12-3 or TRBV12-4 and TRBJ1-1, with TRBD1 matching 7 bases. V lost 8 bases and J lost 5; bases outside the gene matches: 5. The length of the CDR3 is 12 residues. The CDR3 spells CASVGTVTEAFF. The CDR3 DNA is TGTGCCAGCGTTGGGACAGTGACTGAAGCTTTCTTT.

The V call is TRBV12-5, the J call TRBJ2-5; 7 nucleotides align to TRBD1. The CDR3 has 13 residues. From germline, CDR1 is LGHNT and CDR2 FRNRAP. DNA of the CDR3: TGTCCATATACAGGGGCCATCGGGGAGACCCAGTACTTC. Its protein product is CPYTGAIGETQYF.

DNA for the CDR3: TGCGCCAGCAGCTTAACGGGGGCCCAGTACTTC. Protein: CASSLTGAQYF. The chain carries TRBV5-1 and TRBJ2-5, with TRBD2 as a possible D gene (6 bases). The CDR3 contains 11 residues. Trimming left V 2 bases short and J 9 bases short, with 8 bases between. Germline-derived CDR1 and CDR2 are SGHRS and YFSETQ.

The gene calls are TRBV7-9 and TRBJ2-7; D uncertain. From germline, CDR1 is SEHNR and CDR2 FQNEAQ (reference sequence). V lost 5 bases, J lost 3 bases, and 5 bases lay in between. The CDR3 spans 11 residues. CDR3 sequence: CASSHGYEQYF. CDR3 in DNA: TGTGCCAGCAGCCACGGCTACGAGCAGTACTTC.

The chain combines TRBV29-1 with TRBJ2-7; possibly TRBD2 for D (6 bases). The V gene's germline CDR1 is SQVTM and CDR2 ANQGSEA. Trimming removed 6 bases at V and 0 bases at J, with 9 bases between. This CDR3 spans 12 amino acids. The chain's CDR3 is CSVGGASYEQYF. CDR3 coding DNA: TGCAGCGTCGGGGGAGCCTCCTACGAGCAGTACTTC.